This T cell receptor beta chain originates from a study of OX40 agonist ivuxolimab in advanced cancers. Study-wide background: Intravenous ivuxolimab at 0.01 to 10 mg/kg was given to patients every 2 weeks.

CDR3 length equals 16 residues. V lost 0 bases, J lost 4 bases, and 17 bases lay in between. Germline V lookup: CDR1 SGHRS, CDR2 YFSETQ. Study observations and caveats: Some patients without response likewise showed low normalized clonal expansion. At 0.1 to 3.0 mg/kg and by week 6, clonal expansion occurred in CD4+ and CD8+ blood T cells. Relatively little clonal expansion, among the lowest observed, appeared in partial responders at 0.1-3.0 mg/kg.

Assay: immunoSEQ multiplex PCR; the TCRdb copy retains only in-frame clones and omits some. This table has some 130,000 clones, about 92% appearing once. On this clone itself: Antigen unknown.

The sequenced sample was CD4+ or CD8+ T cells sorted from blood, obtained in a trial of the OX40 agonist ivuxolimab. This sequence originates from an adult with an advanced solid tumor such as melanoma, head and neck, liver or kidney cancer. V is TRBV5-1 and J is TRBJ2-7; D gene unclear. This CDR3 reads CASSLGTAPAYYEQYF. CDR3 in DNA: TGCGCCAGCAGCTTGGGAACCGCTCCAGCTTATTACGAGCAGTACTTC.